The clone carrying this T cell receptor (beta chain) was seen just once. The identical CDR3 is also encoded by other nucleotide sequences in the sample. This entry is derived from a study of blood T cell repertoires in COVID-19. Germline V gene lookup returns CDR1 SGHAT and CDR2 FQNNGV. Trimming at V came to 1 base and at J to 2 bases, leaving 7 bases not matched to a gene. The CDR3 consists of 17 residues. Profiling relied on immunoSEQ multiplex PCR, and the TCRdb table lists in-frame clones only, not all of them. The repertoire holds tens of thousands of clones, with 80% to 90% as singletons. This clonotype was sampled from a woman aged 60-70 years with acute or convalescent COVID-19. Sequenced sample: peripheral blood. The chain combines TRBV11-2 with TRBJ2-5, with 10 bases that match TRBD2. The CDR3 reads CASSLGGLAGVQETQYF. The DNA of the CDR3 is TGTGCCAGCAGCTTAGGGGGGCTAGCGGGGGTACAAGAGACCCAGTACTTC.